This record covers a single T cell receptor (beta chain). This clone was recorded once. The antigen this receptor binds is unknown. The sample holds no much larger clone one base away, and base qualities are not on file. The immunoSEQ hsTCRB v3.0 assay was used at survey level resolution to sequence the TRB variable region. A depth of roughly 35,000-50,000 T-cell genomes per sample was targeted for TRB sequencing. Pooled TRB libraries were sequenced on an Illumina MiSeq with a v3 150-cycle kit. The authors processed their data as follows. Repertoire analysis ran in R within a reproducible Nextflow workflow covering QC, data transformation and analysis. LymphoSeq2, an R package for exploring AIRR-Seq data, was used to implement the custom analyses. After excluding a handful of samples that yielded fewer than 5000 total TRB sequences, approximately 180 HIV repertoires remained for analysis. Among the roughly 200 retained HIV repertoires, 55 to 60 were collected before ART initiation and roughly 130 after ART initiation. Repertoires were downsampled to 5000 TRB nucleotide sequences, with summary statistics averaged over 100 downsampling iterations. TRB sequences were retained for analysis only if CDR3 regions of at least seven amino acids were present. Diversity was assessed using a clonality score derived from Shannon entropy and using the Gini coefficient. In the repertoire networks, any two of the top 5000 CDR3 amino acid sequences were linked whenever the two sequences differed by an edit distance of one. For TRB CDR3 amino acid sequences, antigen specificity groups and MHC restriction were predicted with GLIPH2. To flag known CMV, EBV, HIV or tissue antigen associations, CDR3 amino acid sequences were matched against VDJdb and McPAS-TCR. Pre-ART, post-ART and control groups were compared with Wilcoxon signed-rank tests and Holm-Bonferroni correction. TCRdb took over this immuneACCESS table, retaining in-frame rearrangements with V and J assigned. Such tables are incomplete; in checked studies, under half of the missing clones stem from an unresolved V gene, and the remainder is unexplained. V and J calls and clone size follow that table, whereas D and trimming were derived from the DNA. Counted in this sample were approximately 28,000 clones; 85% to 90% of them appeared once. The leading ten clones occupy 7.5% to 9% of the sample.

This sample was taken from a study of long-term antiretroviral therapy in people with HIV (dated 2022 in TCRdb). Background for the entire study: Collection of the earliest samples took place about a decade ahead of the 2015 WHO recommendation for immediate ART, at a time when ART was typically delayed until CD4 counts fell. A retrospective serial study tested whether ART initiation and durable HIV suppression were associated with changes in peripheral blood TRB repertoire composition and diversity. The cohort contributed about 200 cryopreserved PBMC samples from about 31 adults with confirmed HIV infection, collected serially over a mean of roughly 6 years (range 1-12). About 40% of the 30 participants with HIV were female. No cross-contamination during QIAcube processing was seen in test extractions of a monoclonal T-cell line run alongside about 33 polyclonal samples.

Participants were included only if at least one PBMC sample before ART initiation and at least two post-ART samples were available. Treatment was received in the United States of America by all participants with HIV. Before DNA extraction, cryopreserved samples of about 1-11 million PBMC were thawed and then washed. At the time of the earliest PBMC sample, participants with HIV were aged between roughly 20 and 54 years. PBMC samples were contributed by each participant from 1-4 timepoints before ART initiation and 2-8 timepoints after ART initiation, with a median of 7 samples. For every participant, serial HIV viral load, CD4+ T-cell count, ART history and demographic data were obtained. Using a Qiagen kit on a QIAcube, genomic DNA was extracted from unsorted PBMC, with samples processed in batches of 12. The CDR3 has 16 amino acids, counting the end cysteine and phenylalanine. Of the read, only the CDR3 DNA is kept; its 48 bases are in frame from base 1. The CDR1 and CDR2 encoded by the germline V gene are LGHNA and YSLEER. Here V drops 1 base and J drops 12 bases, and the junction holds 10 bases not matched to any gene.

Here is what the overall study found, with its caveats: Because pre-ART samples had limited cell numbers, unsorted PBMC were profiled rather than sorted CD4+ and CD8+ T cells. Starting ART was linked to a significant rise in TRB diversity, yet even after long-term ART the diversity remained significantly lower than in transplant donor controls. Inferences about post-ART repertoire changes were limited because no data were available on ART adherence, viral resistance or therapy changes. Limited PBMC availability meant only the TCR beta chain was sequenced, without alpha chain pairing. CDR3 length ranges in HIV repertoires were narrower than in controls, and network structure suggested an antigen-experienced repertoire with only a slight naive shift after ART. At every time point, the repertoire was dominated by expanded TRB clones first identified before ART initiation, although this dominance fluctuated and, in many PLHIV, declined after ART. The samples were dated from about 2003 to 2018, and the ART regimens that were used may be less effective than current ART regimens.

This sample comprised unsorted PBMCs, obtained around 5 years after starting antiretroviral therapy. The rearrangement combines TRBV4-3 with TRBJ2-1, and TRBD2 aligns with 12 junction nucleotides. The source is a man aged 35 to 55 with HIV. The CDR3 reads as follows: CASSQVEGLAGLGQFF. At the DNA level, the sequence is TGCGCCAGCAGCCAAGTCGAGGGACTAGCGGGCCTTGGGCAGTTCTTC.